This T cell receptor beta chain originates from a study of shared clonotypes between healthy human individuals. Note on this clone: The antigen remains unidentified.

Study findings and constraints: Non-shared clonotypes showed lower generation probabilities than clonotypes common to all four donors.

V dropped 3 bases and J dropped 6 bases, with 8 bases sitting between them. Germline loops: CDR1 MDHEN, CDR2 SYDVKM. CDR3 length: 12 amino acids. The data were produced by immunoSEQ multiplex PCR, yet TCRdb's version contains in-frame clones alone and is incomplete. This sample has 2,500,000 or so clones; over 85% occur once, and the top ten carry approximately 0.35%. In the CD4+ fraction, cells were divided into CD45RA+ naive and CD45RA-negative memory subsets. Sequencing was carried out using naive CD4+ T cells from PBMCs. Regarding subset: CD45RA+ positively selected. The receptor comes from a man between 18 and 29 years old in good health. Some clones in this sample may be carry-over from other donors' samples. The chain uses TRBV28 and TRBJ1-2, with a tentative D call TRBD1 (5 bases). The CDR3 sequence: CASSFAGDGYTF. CDR3 nucleotide sequence: TGTGCCAGCAGTTTTGCGGGGGATGGCTACACCTTC.